This T cell receptor beta chain stems from a study of blood T cells in healthy people across ages. Study observations and caveats: Both higher diversity and more naive CD4+ cells marked long-lived donors when set against aged donors.

The CDR3 runs to 16 residues. V was pared by 0 bases and J by 9 bases, with 19 bases between. Germline V CDR1 and CDR2: LGHNA, YNFKEQ. PCR was performed a second time for about 7 to 11 cycles using a sample-barcoded 5' primer and a J-beta primer mix. The template-switch adaptor, which had 12 random nucleotides, put a tag on each cDNA molecule. TCRdb itself ran the 5' RACE reads through MiXCR, one entry per CDR3 protein. This table holds hundreds of thousands of distinct CDR3 sequences, around 25% found once. The sample holds one count of this clonotype. Its antigen is as yet unknown. These data were also reused for a study on T cells of mothers and their children. From that study: cDNA synthesis used all extracted RNA, 1.5 ug per 15 ul.

This receptor was identified in a boy aged 5 to 17 in good health. The sequenced sample was blood. The rearrangement uses TRBV4-2 and TRBJ2-3; perhaps TRBD2 as D (5 bases). The DNA of the CDR3 is TGTGCCAGCAGCCAAGATCAATCAGGCGGGTCCGGCACGCAGTATTTT. It codes for CASSQDQSGGSGTQYF.